This T cell receptor (beta chain) stems from a study of control samples from healthy donors and cancer patients. V was pared by 7 bases and J by 1 base, with 2 bases of the junction left unmatched. Germline CDR1 and CDR2: SGHRS and YFSETQ. The CDR3 runs 12 residues. Generated by immunoSEQ multiplex PCR, the TCRdb table keeps only in-frame clones and is missing some. The table has roughly 130,000 clones, approximately 90% seen once; the top ten hold just over 8.5%. The source material was blood. The TCR was taken from a man aged 18 to 30 in good health. J is TRBJ2-7 and V is TRBV5-1, with TRBD1 matching over 7 bases. This CDR3 is CASRTGSYEQYF. CDR3 DNA: TGCGCCAGCCGGACAGGTTCCTACGAGCAGTACTTC. The full variable domain, completed using reference TRBV5-1 and TRBJ2-7, is KAGVTQTPRYLIKTRGQQVTLSCSPISGHRSVSWYQQTPGQGLQFLFEYFSETQRNKGNFPGRFSGRQFSNSRSEMNVSTLELGDSALYLCASRTGSYEQYFGPGTRLTVT.